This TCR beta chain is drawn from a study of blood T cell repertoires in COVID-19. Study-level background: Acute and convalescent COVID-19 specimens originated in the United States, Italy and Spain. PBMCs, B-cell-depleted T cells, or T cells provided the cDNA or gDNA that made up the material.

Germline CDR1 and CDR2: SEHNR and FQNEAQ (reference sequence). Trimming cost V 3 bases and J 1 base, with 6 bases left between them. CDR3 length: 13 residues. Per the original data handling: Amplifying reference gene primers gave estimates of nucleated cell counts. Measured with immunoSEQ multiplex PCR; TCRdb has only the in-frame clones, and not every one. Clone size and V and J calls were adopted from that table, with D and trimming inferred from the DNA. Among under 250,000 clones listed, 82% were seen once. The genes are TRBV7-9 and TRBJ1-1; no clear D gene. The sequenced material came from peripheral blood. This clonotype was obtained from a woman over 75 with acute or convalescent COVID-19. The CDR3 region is CASSLGENTEAFF. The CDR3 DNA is TGTGCCAGCAGCTTGGGAGAGAACACTGAAGCTTTCTTT.